This passage covers 7 T cell receptor beta chains from one sample sequenced in a study of spatial heterogeneity in lung cancer. Time point of the sample: sample taken at primary tumor resection. Findings and caveats of the study: Mutation tallies in tumors tracked expanded intratumoral alpha and beta TCR counts.

Via MiXCR, TCRdb re-called the 5' RACE reads, giving one row per CDR3 protein. The sample contains about 10,000 distinct CDR3 sequences, roughly an eighth of which appear only once. These TCRs are of unknown antigen specificity. The sequenced sample was lung tumor tissue, obtained at surgery. These receptors were obtained from a male donor with early-stage non-small cell lung cancer.

The CDR3 DNA follows: TGTGCCAGCAGTTACGGGACTACCCTTTTGGAGAATAGCAATCAGCCCCAGCATTTT. Its translation is CASSYGTTLLENSNQPQHF. The chain uses TRBV6-7 and TRBJ1-5, with D maybe TRBD1 (5 bases). TRBV6-7 is treated as an ORF (open reading frame) with a function not yet certain. Between the trimmed V and J ends, which lost 2 bases and 0 bases, there was a span of 20 bases. CDR3 length: 19 amino acids.

This chain uses TRBV3-1 with TRBJ1-5; no definite D call. The CDR3 spans 15 residues. Trimming took 2 bases from V and 0 from J, leaving 8 bases between them. Germline V gene sequence: CDR1 LGHDT, CDR2 YNNKEL (reference sequence). CDR3 DNA sequence: TGTGCCAGCAGCCAAACACCTAATAGCAATCAGCCCCAGCATTTT. Protein: CASSQTPNSNQPQHF.

The table lists this clonotype with a few counts. The rearrangement links TRBV4-1 to TRBJ2-3; 9 bases agree with TRBD1. The CDR3 has 15 residues. The germline CDR1 and CDR2 sequences are MGHRA and YSYEKL. Losses at the gene ends were 4 bases for V and 7 bases for J; bases not matched to a gene: 9. The CDR3 nucleotides read TGCGCCAGCAGCCCGGGACAGGGTGAGGGATATACGCAGTATTTT. It encodes CASSPGQGEGYTQYF.

By proportion, this clonotype is medium-sized. The gene calls are TRBV7-9 and TRBJ2-2, with D tentatively TRBD2 (6 bases). The germline V and J ends were trimmed by 4 bases and 13 bases, with 16 bases remaining between them. The germline V gene encodes CDR1 SEHNR and CDR2 FQNEAQ (reference sequence). This CDR3 is built from 13 residues. The CDR3 sequence is CASSYGDSEVLFF. The CDR3 DNA reads as TGTGCCAGCAGCTACGGGGACTCCGAGGTGCTGTTTTTT.

The chain carries TRBV29-1 and TRBJ2-2; D not resolved. Trimming stripped 7 bases from V and 1 base from J, with 13 bases between. Germline CDR1 and CDR2: SQVTM and ANQGSEA. The CDR3 totals 14 residues. CDR3 sequence (DNA): TGCAGCGCCGCTGGGTCTTTGAACACCGGGGAGCTGTTTTTT. It is translated as CSAAGSLNTGELFF.

This sequence joins TRBV20-1 and TRBJ1-1; D gene unclear. V was trimmed by 3 bases and J by 6 bases, leaving 11 bases between them. The CDR3 spans 12 residues. Per the germline V gene, CDR1 is DFQATT and CDR2 is SNEGSKA (reference sequence). The CDR3 sequence: CSASLGYPEAFF. The CDR3 nucleotides are TGCAGTGCTAGCTTGGGTTACCCTGAAGCTTTCTTT.

This chain connects TRBV11-2 to TRBJ1-1; D is perhaps TRBD1 (6 bases). V shed 2 bases and J shed 11 bases, with 6 bases lying between them. The CDR3 is made up of 10 amino acids. From germline, CDR1 is SGHAT and CDR2 FQNNGV. CDR3 sequence reads: CASSLRGAFF. The CDR3 DNA reads TGTGCCAGCAGCTTAAGGGGGGCTTTCTTT.